The present T cell receptor (beta chain) was sequenced within a study of cytomegalovirus exposure and HLA in healthy donors. The CDR3 length is 14 residues. From germline, CDR1 is MGHRA and CDR2 YSYEKL. After removal of 4 bases from V and 1 base from J, the junction contained 1 base not matched to a gene. For this clone: Its specificity is not known. Other DNA sequences in this specimen translate into the identical CDR3.

General observations from the study: The dataset shows that most TCR sequences were rare, while some public TCRs occurred in many donors.

Profiling relied on immunoSEQ multiplex PCR, and the TCRdb table lists in-frame clones only, not all of them. The table shows around 300,000 clones, with approximately 85% occurring only once. This chain uses TRBV4-1 with TRBJ1-2; 9 bases line up with TRBD1. This clonotype was sampled from a man aged 25-40 years in good health and CMV-seronegative. Sequencing was done on a sample of PBMCs. In DNA form, the CDR3 reads TGCGCCAGCAGCCCGGGACAGGGTAACTATGGCTACACCTTC. This sequence encodes CASSPGQGNYGYTF.